Listed below are T cell receptor beta chains from one sample, sequenced in a study of control samples from healthy donors and cancer patients. Here immunoSEQ multiplex PCR was the method, and the copy in TCRdb shows in-frame clones only, minus some. The sample records 40,000 to 60,000 clones, roughly 87% being singletons. Sequencing used PBMCs. The receptors stem from a man in his 60s with head and neck cancer. Both conserved end residues are part of each CDR3. A D gene is named only where the DNA matches it firmly.

v_gene: TRBV5-4; j_gene: TRBJ1-2; d_gene: NA; CDR3aa: CASSSGQKGDGYTF
v_gene: TRBV28; j_gene: TRBJ1-6; d_gene: NA; CDR3aa: CASSSGGFYNSPLHF
v_gene: TRBV5-1; j_gene: TRBJ2-7; d_gene: TRBD1; CDR3aa: CASSGTGYSYEQYF
v_gene: TRBV11-2; j_gene: TRBJ2-5; d_gene: NA; CDR3aa: CASSLGLQETQYF
v_gene: TRBV11-1; j_gene: TRBJ2-1; d_gene: TRBD2; CDR3aa: CGGTSGVVLEQFF
v_gene: TRBV6-2/TRBV6-3; j_gene: TRBJ2-3; d_gene: NA; CDR3aa: CASSYSSTDTQYF
v_gene: TRBV10-2; j_gene: TRBJ2-5; d_gene: NA; CDR3aa: CASSDASLNQETQYF
v_gene: TRBV28; j_gene: TRBJ2-1; d_gene: TRBD2; CDR3aa: CASRLPGLANEQFF
v_gene: TRBV27; j_gene: TRBJ2-7; d_gene: TRBD1; CDR3aa: CASSFQLGTGIYEQYF
v_gene: TRBV6-1; j_gene: TRBJ1-1; d_gene: NA; CDR3aa: CASKTLGATEAFF
v_gene: TRBV5-6; j_gene: TRBJ2-1; d_gene: NA; CDR3aa: CASSLVTASDYNEQFF
v_gene: TRBV6-4; j_gene: TRBJ2-1; d_gene: TRBD2; CDR3aa: CASSDVAGKWNEQFF
v_gene: TRBV4-2; j_gene: TRBJ2-5; d_gene: NA; CDR3aa: CASSQEVNREETQYF
v_gene: TRBV5-6; j_gene: TRBJ2-2; d_gene: NA; CDR3aa: CASSLGGCPGELFF
v_gene: TRBV11-2; j_gene: TRBJ2-5; d_gene: TRBD1; CDR3aa: CASSPGTAVQETQYF
v_gene: TRBV7-9; j_gene: TRBJ1-4; d_gene: NA; CDR3aa: CASSLAGVNEKLFF
v_gene: TRBV5-1; j_gene: TRBJ2-2; d_gene: NA; CDR3aa: CASSLLDLTGELFF
v_gene: TRBV4-2; j_gene: TRBJ2-3; d_gene: TRBD2; CDR3aa: CASSPGGGTSGATDTQYF
v_gene: TRBV5-1; j_gene: TRBJ2-2; d_gene: NA; CDR3aa: CASSLRARDGNTGELFF
v_gene: TRBV15; j_gene: TRBJ2-5; d_gene: NA; CDR3aa: CATSKVGGGRQETQYF
v_gene: TRBV25-1; j_gene: TRBJ2-7; d_gene: NA; CDR3aa: CASSEFGEQYF
v_gene: TRBV5-1; j_gene: TRBJ2-5; d_gene: NA; CDR3aa: CASSFFGGQETQYF
v_gene: TRBV6-5; j_gene: TRBJ2-2; d_gene: NA; CDR3aa: CASSFSNTGELFF
v_gene: TRBV28; j_gene: TRBJ1-1; d_gene: NA; CDR3aa: CASREDRLNTEAFF
v_gene: TRBV4-2; j_gene: TRBJ2-2; d_gene: NA; CDR3aa: CASSQGEGRTGELFF
v_gene: TRBV6-1; j_gene: TRBJ2-5; d_gene: TRBD1; CDR3aa: CASSETDRGLETQYF
v_gene: TRBV2; j_gene: TRBJ2-2; d_gene: NA; CDR3aa: CASSERVANTGELFF
v_gene: TRBV4-2; j_gene: TRBJ2-3; d_gene: NA; CDR3aa: CASSQGVGVTDTQYF
v_gene: TRBV12-3/TRBV12-4; j_gene: TRBJ1-2; d_gene: NA; CDR3aa: CASSRAGNYGYTF
v_gene: TRBV29-1; j_gene: TRBJ2-4; d_gene: NA; CDR3aa: CSVESPSKNIQYF
v_gene: TRBV30; j_gene: TRBJ1-2; d_gene: NA; CDR3aa: CAWISVRGYGYTF
v_gene: TRBV7-3; j_gene: TRBJ2-5; d_gene: TRBD2; CDR3aa: CASSLGLAGQETQYF
v_gene: TRBV28; j_gene: TRBJ1-5; d_gene: TRBD1; CDR3aa: CASNSRQGRYQPQHF
v_gene: TRBV19; j_gene: TRBJ2-7; d_gene: NA; CDR3aa: CASSDYGYRDSYEQYF
v_gene: TRBV3-1/TRBV3-2; j_gene: TRBJ2-6; d_gene: NA; CDR3aa: CASSQDGAGANVLTF
v_gene: TRBV4-1; j_gene: TRBJ1-4; d_gene: NA; CDR3aa: CASSHRRSLTNEKLFF
v_gene: TRBV5-5; j_gene: TRBJ2-3; d_gene: NA; CDR3aa: CASSPGLAVVGDTQYF
v_gene: TRBV7-7; j_gene: TRBJ2-1; d_gene: TRBD2; CDR3aa: CASSQGREGVDEQFF
v_gene: TRBV10-2; j_gene: TRBJ2-7; d_gene: NA; CDR3aa: CASSGLRGGGSYEQYF
v_gene: TRBV28; j_gene: TRBJ2-7; d_gene: NA; CDR3aa: CASSLLGPAQQSEQYF
v_gene: TRBV19; j_gene: TRBJ2-3; d_gene: TRBD1; CDR3aa: CASDQGASGTDAQYF
v_gene: TRBV5-5; j_gene: TRBJ1-5; d_gene: TRBD1; CDR3aa: CASSLGLRDRGPNQPQHF
v_gene: TRBV10-2; j_gene: TRBJ2-2; d_gene: NA; CDR3aa: CASQRGTNTGELFF
v_gene: TRBV15; j_gene: TRBJ1-1; d_gene: NA; CDR3aa: CATSSPGTPNTEAFF
v_gene: TRBV19; j_gene: TRBJ2-2; d_gene: NA; CDR3aa: CASSILRQELFF
v_gene: TRBV6-5; j_gene: TRBJ2-5; d_gene: NA; CDR3aa: CASSGLTGVRETQYF
v_gene: TRBV28; j_gene: TRBJ1-4; d_gene: TRBD1; CDR3aa: CASSLLGTGQTNEKLFF
v_gene: TRBV18; j_gene: TRBJ2-5; d_gene: TRBD1; CDR3aa: CASSPGTGQETQYF
v_gene: TRBV3-1/TRBV3-2; j_gene: TRBJ2-5; d_gene: NA; CDR3aa: CASRIQGQETQYF
v_gene: TRBV4-3; j_gene: TRBJ2-7; d_gene: NA; CDR3aa: CASSQAFELAVYEQYF
v_gene: TRBV10-2; j_gene: TRBJ2-1; d_gene: TRBD2; CDR3aa: CASRGAGPYNEQFF
v_gene: TRBV6-2/TRBV6-3; j_gene: TRBJ2-1; d_gene: TRBD1; CDR3aa: CASSYSDRGYNEQFF
v_gene: TRBV19; j_gene: TRBJ1-6; d_gene: TRBD1; CDR3aa: CASSRDRETSPLHF
v_gene: TRBV7-9; j_gene: TRBJ1-2; d_gene: NA; CDR3aa: CASSPSEYGYTF
v_gene: TRBV4-3; j_gene: TRBJ2-4; d_gene: TRBD1; CDR3aa: CASSQGQGSNIQYF
v_gene: TRBV6-5; j_gene: TRBJ1-2; d_gene: NA; CDR3aa: CASSYEANYGYTF
v_gene: TRBV28; j_gene: TRBJ2-6; d_gene: NA; CDR3aa: CASSRGANSGANVLTF
v_gene: TRBV7-2; j_gene: TRBJ2-3; d_gene: NA; CDR3aa: CASSPQYFNTQYF